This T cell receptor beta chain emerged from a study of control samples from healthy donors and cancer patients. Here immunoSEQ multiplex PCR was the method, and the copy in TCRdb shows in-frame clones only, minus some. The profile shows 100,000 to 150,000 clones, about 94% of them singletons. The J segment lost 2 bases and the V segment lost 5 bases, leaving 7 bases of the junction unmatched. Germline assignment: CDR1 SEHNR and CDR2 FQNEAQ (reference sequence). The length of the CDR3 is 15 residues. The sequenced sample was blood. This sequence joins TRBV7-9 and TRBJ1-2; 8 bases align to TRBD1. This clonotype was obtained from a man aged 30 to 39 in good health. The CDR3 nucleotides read TGTGCCAGCAGCGGAAGGGACAGGTTGAACTATGGCTACACCTTC. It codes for CASSGRDRLNYGYTF.